These T cell receptor beta chains were read from a single sample in a study of blood T cell repertoires in COVID-19. Assay: immunoSEQ multiplex PCR; the TCRdb copy retains only in-frame clones and omits some. The sample shows under 300,000 clones, about 90% of them seen only once. The sequencing sample was made of PBMCs or T cells enriched from blood (not recorded which). All receptors derive from a woman in her thirties with acute COVID-19. CDR3s leave out the opening cysteine and the closing phenylalanine or tryptophan.

j_call,v_call,cdr3_aa
TRBJ2-7,TRBV9,ASSVDSLPYEQY
TRBJ1-4,TRBV28,ASSPGGRDEKLF
TRBJ2-7,TRBV7-9,ASSSNVEQY
TRBJ1-1,TRBV28,ATNRGGNTEAF
TRBJ1-2,TRBV7-9,ASSPRGDGGYT
TRBJ2-1,TRBV9,ASSVSGTGINNEQF
TRBJ2-7,TRBV7-8,ASSYLEVSREQY
TRBJ1-3,TRBV11-3,ASSLFQGSGNTIY
TRBJ2-2,TRBV4-2,ASSLLVRDSSTGELF
TRBJ2-3,TRBV4-3,ASSQTGELSTDTQY
TRBJ1-2,TRBV15,ATSRDRGFAGYT
TRBJ2-5,TRBV15,ATSRDGSRETQY
TRBJ1-6,TRBV15,ATSRGGTYNSPLH
TRBJ1-6,TRBV7-2,ASSLVGRTGNVSPLH
TRBJ1-6,TRBV30,AWSETGRNSPLH
TRBJ2-5,TRBV3-1/TRBV3-2,ASSQRTSGQETQY
TRBJ1-5,TRBV5-5,ASSETRTYNQPQH
TRBJ1-2,TRBV28,ASSSGGGIYGYT
TRBJ1-6,TRBV4-3,ASSQEDRPDSPLH
TRBJ1-2,TRBV28,ASSFQGKDYGYT
TRBJ2-3,TRBV5-1,ASSRGTGGITDTQY
TRBJ2-1,TRBV7-2,ASSYDWRGSYNEQF
TRBJ2-5,TRBV5-4,ASSSRGSETQY
TRBJ1-6,TRBV5-1,ASSLEVSSYNSPLH
TRBJ2-7,TRBV7-2,ASSLEGQPLRRSYEQY
TRBJ2-1,TRBV30,ASDNLAGTNNEQF
TRBJ1-3,TRBV6-5,ASSGSMVGNTIY
TRBJ1-3,TRBV4-1,ASSQDSNRGLGNTIY
TRBJ1-5,TRBV12-3/TRBV12-4,ASSFLNQPQH
TRBJ2-3,TRBV20-1,SASSLAGGRKDTQY
TRBJ1-2,TRBV2,ASSPGGQVAGGYT
TRBJ2-7,TRBV19,ASSGRGPSSYEQY
TRBJ1-1,TRBV15,ATSRNLVTF
TRBJ2-7,TRBV27,ASRSMAGVFDEQY
TRBJ1-5,TRBV2,ASSESQGLAIGNQPQH
TRBJ1-2,TRBV5-4,ASSFPQGASDGYT
TRBJ1-2,TRBV4-1,ASSHAGQPTYGYT
TRBJ2-7,TRBV11-2,ASSLVVARGPYEQY
TRBJ2-7,TRBV11-2,ASSPYAGIMPEQY
TRBJ2-6,TRBV15,ATSRVLAARGSGANVLT
TRBJ1-1,TRBV2,ASSENRETEAF
TRBJ1-3,TRBV28,ASTVEERELNTIY
TRBJ2-2,TRBV4-1,ASSQDHERAGFANTGELF
TRBJ2-1,TRBV28,ASRAGTGPFNEQF